This paragraph covers one T cell receptor (beta chain) sequence. V dropped 8 bases and J dropped 11; count of bases not matched to a gene: 12. The CDR3 totals 13 residues. Germline values: CDR1 MNHEY, CDR2 SMNVEV (reference sequence). The data derive from a study of sequential checkpoint blockade in melanoma. Some clones are missing from TCRdb's copy, which holds only in-frame ones; the method was immunoSEQ multiplex PCR. The data show some 13,000 clones, about 79% seen once. The treatment: randomized to nivolumab then ipilimumab (arm A) or the reverse (arm B). The chain is built from TRBV27 and TRBJ2-5; 9 bases fit TRBD2. The sequencing here drew on CD8+ T cells sorted from blood (inferred from file names), taken from a patient given nivolumab and ipilimumab in sequence. The sequence was collected from a human donor with melanoma. The CDR3 loop reads CASGSTLAGEQYF. The CDR3 DNA reads TGTGCCAGCGGATCGACGTTAGCGGGAGAGCAGTACTTC.